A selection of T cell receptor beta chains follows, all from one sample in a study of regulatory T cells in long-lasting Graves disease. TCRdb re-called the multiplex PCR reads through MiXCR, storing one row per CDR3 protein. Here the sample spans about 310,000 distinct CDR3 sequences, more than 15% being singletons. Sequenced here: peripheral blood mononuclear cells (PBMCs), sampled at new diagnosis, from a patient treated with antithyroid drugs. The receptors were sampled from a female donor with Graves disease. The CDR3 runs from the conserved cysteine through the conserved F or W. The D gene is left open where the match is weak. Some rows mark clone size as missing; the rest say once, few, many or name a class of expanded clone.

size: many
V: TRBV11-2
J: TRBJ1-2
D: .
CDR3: CASSLVGEGQLTF
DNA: TGTGCCAGCAGCTTAGTCGGGGAGGGGCAGCTCACCTTC

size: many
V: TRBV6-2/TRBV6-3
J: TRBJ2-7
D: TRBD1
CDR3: CASPSWGQRPYEQYF
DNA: TGTGCCAGCCCCTCTTGGGGACAGCGGCCCTACGAGCAGTACTTC

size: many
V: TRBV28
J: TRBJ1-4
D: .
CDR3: CASSFDRRRGEKLFF
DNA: TGTGCCAGCAGTTTTGACAGGCGCCGGGGTGAAAAACTGTTTTTT

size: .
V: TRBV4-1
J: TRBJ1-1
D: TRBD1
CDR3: CASSQAGQLNTEAFF
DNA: TGCGCCAGCAGCCAAGCGGGACAGCTGAACACTGAAGCTTTCTTT

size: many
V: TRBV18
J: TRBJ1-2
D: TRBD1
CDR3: CASSPTSGTGFIGYTF
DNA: TGTGCCAGCTCACCAACTTCGGGGACAGGGTTCATTGGCTACACCTTC

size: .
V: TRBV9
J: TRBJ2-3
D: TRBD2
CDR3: CASSARLADSTDTQYF
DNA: TGTGCCAGCAGCGCCCGACTAGCGGATAGCACAGATACGCAGTATTTT

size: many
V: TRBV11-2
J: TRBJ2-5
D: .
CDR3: CASSLGQRMTPGLQETQYF
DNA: TGTGCCAGCAGCTTAGGTCAGCGTATGACCCCGGGTCTACAAGAGACCCAGTACTTC

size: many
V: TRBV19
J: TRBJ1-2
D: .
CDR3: CASSTQSTGANGYTF
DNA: TGTGCCAGTAGTACCCAATCGACAGGAGCAAATGGCTACACCTTC

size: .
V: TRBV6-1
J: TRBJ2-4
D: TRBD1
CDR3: CASTHGQGNIQYF
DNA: TGTGCCAGCACTCACGGACAGGGGAACATTCAGTACTTC

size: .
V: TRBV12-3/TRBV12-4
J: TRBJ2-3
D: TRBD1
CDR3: CASSQTGPSTDTQYF
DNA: TGTGCCAGCAGCCAGACAGGGCCCTCCACAGATACGCAGTATTTT

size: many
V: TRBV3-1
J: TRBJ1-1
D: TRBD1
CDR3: CASSRGDSPEGHTEAFF
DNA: TGTGCCAGCAGCCGGGGGGACAGTCCTGAAGGGCACACTGAAGCTTTCTTT

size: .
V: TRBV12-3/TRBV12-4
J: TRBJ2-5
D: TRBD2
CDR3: CASSPELAGVETQYF
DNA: TGTGCCAGCAGTCCAGAACTAGCGGGTGTTGAGACCCAGTACTTC

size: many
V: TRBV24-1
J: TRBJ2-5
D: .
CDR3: CATSVDSQETQYF
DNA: TGTGCCACCAGTGTGGACAGCCAAGAGACCCAGTACTTC

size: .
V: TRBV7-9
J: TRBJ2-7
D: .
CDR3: CASFARGDEQYF
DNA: TGTGCCAGCTTCGCCAGGGGGGACGAGCAGTACTTC

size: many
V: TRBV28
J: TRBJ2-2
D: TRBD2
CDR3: CASSPRLAMPGELFF
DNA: TGTGCCAGCAGTCCCCGACTAGCGATGCCCGGGGAGCTGTTTTTT

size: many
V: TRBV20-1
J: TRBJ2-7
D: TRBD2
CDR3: CSAAIAGDSYEQYF
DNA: TGCAGTGCTGCAATAGCGGGAGACTCCTACGAGCAGTACTTC

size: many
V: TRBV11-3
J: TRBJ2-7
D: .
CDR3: CASSLVGSYEQYF
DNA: TGTGCCAGCAGCTTAGTTGGATCCTACGAGCAGTACTTC

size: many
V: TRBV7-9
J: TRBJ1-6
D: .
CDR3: CASSGGRRTDIQSNSPLHF
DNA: TGTGCCAGCAGCGGGGGGAGGCGGACAGACATCCAGTCTAATTCACCCCTCCACTTT

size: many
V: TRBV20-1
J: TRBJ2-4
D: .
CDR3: CSARDRSGGLAKNIQYF
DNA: TGCAGTGCTAGAGATCGGTCGGGTGGGTTAGCCAAAAACATTCAGTACTTC

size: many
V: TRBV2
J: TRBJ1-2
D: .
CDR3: CASSIVGSNGYTF
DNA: TGTGCCAGCAGTATTGTCGGGTCCAATGGCTACACCTTC

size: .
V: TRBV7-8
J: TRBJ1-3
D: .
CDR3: CASSATRLNSGNTIYF
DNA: TGTGCCAGCAGCGCGACCCGACTGAACTCTGGAAACACCATATATTTT

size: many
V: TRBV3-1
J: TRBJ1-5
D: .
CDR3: CASSQDGGRGNQPQHF
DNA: TGTGCCAGCAGCCAAGATGGGGGTAGGGGCAATCAGCCCCAGCATTTT

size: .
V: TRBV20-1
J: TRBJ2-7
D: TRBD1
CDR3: CSARASQGAGEQYF
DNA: TGCAGTGCTAGAGCAAGCCAGGGGGCCGGCGAGCAGTACTTC

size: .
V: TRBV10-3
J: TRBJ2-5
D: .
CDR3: CASSEVPGSHQETQYF
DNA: TGTGCCAGCAGTGAAGTACCAGGGTCTCACCAAGAGACCCAGTACTTC

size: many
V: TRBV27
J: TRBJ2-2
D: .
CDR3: CASSLSTQGNGELFF
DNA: TGTGCCAGCAGTTTATCGACACAGGGAAACGGGGAGCTGTTTTTT

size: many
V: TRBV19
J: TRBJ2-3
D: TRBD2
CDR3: CASSSPRLAELTDTQYF
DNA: TGTGCCAGTAGTTCTCCCCGGCTAGCGGAGCTCACAGATACGCAGTATTTT

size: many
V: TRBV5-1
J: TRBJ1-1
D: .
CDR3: CASSSLQGLNAEAFF
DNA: TGCGCCAGCAGCTCCTTACAGGGATTGAATGCTGAAGCTTTCTTT

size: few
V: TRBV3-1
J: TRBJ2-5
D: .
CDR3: CASVSRIDQETQYF
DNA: TGTGCCAGCGTATCTAGAATCGACCAAGAGACCCAGTACTTC

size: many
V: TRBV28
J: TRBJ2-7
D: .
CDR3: CASSSDYEQYF
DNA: TGTGCCAGCAGTTCAGACTACGAGCAGTACTTC

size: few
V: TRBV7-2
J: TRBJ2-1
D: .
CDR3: CASSSYVGEQFF
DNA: TGTGCCAGCAGCTCATACGTCGGGGAGCAGTTCTTC